This T cell receptor (beta chain) appears in the sequencing data of a study of CD4+ T cells in melanoma. General study points: A reported correlation linked neoantigen-specific CD4+ T cells to CD8+, macrophage and B cell function. Reportedly, melanoma neoantigen-specific CD4+ T cells showed varied differentiation states.

Some clones are missing from TCRdb's copy, which holds only in-frame ones; the method was immunoSEQ multiplex PCR. In the table there are about 9,900 clones, 55% to 75% of which are singletons. On this clone: Its antigen is not identified.

The CDR3 is 14 amino acids. Germline V gene sequence: CDR1 SGHTS, CDR2 YDEGEE. Trimming shortened V by 3 bases and J by 2 bases, and 8 bases separated the two germline ends. J is TRBJ2-2 and V is TRBV5-8; D could derive from TRBD1 or TRBD2 (5 bases each). Sequenced input: cells from a culture (not recorded whether cultured in vitro). This sequence originates from a human donor with melanoma. This CDR3 is CASSWGPNTGELFF. CDR3 in DNA: TGTGCCAGCAGCTGGGGACCCAACACCGGGGAGCTGTTTTTT.